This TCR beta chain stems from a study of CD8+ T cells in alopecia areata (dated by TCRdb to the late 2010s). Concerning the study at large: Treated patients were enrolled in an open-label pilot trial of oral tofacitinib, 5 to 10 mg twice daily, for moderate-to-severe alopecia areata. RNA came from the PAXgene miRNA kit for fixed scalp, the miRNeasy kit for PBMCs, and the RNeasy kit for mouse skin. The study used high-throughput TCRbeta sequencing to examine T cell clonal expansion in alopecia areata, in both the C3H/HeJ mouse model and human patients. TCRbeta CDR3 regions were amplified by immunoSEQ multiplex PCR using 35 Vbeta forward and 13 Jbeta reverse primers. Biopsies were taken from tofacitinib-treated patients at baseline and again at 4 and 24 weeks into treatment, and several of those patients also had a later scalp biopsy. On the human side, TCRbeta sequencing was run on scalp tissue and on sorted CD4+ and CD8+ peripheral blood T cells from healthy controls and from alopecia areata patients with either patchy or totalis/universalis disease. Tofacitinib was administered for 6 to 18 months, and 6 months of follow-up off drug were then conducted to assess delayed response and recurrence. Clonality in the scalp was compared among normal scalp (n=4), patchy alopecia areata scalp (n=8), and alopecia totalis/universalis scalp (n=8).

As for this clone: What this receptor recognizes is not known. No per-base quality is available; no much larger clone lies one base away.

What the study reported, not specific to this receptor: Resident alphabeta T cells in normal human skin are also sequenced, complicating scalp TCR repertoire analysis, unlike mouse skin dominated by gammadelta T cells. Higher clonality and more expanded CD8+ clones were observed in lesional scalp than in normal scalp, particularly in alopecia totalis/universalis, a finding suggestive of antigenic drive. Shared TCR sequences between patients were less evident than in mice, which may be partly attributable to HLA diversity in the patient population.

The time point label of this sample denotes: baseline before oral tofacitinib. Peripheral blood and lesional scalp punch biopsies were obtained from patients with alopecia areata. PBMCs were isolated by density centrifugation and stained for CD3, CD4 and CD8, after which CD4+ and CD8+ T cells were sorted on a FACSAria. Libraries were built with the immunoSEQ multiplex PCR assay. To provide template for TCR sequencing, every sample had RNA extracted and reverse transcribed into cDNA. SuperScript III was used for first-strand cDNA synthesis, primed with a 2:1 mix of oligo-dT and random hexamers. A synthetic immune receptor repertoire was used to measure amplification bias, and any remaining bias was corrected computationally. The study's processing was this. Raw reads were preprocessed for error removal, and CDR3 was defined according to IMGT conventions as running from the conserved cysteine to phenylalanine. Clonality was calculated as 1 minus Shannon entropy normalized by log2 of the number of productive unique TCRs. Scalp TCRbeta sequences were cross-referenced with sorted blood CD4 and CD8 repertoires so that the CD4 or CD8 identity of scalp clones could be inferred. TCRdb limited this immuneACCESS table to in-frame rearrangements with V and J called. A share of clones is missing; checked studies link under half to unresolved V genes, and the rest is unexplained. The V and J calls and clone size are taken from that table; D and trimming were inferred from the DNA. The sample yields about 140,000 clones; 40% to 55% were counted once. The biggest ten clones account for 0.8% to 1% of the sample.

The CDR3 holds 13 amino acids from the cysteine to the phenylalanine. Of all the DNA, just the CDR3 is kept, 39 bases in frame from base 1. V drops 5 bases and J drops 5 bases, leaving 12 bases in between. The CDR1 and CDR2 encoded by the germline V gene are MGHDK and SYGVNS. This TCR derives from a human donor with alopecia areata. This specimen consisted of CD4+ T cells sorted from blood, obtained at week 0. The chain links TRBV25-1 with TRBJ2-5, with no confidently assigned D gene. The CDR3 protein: CASSIWPRETQYF. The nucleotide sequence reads TGTGCCAGCAGTATCTGGCCTAGGGAGACCCAGTACTTC.